This T cell receptor beta chain was sequenced during a study of T cells after yellow fever vaccination. Study summary: In the case of low-cell-number fractions, SMART-Seq v4 Ultra Low Input was used for preparation. Study-level findings and limits: After the booster, approximately 95% of CD4 and 75% to 90% of CD8 primary-response clones were re-detected. Only a minor proportion of clonotypes was detected across both CD4 and CD8 compartments. Weaker, the secondary response had a peak occurring faster, on day 5 versus 15.

Trimming shortened V by 1 base and J by 6 bases, and 6 bases separated the two germline ends. The CDR3 covers 13 residues. In TCRdb, the 5' RACE reads were re-called with MiXCR into one record per CDR3 protein. The table lists 200,000 to 300,000 distinct CDR3 sequences, 10% to 15% of them singletons. In this sample, this clonotype turned up a few times. Its antigen is currently unknown. V and J are TRBV12-3 or TRBV12-4 and TRBJ2-2; D is unclear. The sequencing here drew on CD4+ T cells sorted from PBMCs, taken 45 days after the yellow fever booster vaccination. The TCR sequence derives from a man aged 30 to 39 who received the YFV17D yellow fever vaccine. CDR3 sequence reads: CASSLVQPGELFF. CDR3 coding DNA: TGTGCCAGCAGTTTAGTCCAGCCCGGGGAGCTGTTTTTT.